This T cell receptor (beta chain) came from a study of radiation and T cells in renal cell carcinoma (dated by TCRdb to about 2020). For the study in its entirety: Samples came from a clinical trial, in which primary renal cell carcinomas received 15 Gy stereotactic body radiation therapy followed by nephrectomy 4 weeks later. In total, fewer than 55 samples, comprising roughly 25 tumors and 27 peripheral blood samples, were subjected to TCR beta sequencing. Across all 50 or so samples, 4,016,671 unique CDR3 nucleotide sequences, encoding approximately 2.5 million unique CDR3 amino acid sequences, were identified. Study-level results and caveats: The single-armed trial design could not address effects of radiation dose or scheduling on the TCR repertoire. In blood, the top tumor clonotypes increased between baseline and 2 weeks post-radiation and then shrank by 4 weeks, which suggests that tumor-resident clones expanded only transiently. Tracking of blood repertoire dynamics stopped at about 4 weeks after treatment, with no follow-up past that point. No pretreatment tumor biopsies were available, so the baseline intratumoral presence of clonotypes could not be determined.

With respect to this clone: This clone's antigen is unknown. No base quality values were provided; no much bigger clone lies one nucleotide off.

The time point label for this specimen denotes: baseline pretreatment blood. The sample's treatment or condition label, decoded: 15 Gy SBRT to primary tumor, nephrectomy 4 weeks later. To follow tumor-enriched clonotypes, serial peripheral blood was collected from radiation-treated patients at baseline and at 2 weeks and 4 weeks after SBRT. Renal cell carcinoma with clear cell pathology was present in all patients. The QIAamp DNA Blood Mini Kit (Qiagen) was used to prepare genomic DNA for TCR sequencing. Samples were included in the analyses only if all quality control checks were passed. TCR beta libraries were generated from genomic DNA with the immunoSEQ kit, following the manufacturer's recommendations. To prepare libraries, a first multiplex PCR with proprietary primers was run, followed by a second PCR that added unique barcodes, and a bead cleanup was done after each round. A kit-provided positive control reaction and a negative control reaction were included in every sample batch. The final libraries underwent checking on an Agilent 4200 TapeStation D1000 ScreenTape, volumetric pooling, and quantification by qPCR. An Illumina NextSeq500 fitted with a MidOutput 150-cycle cartridge performed the sequencing, running 156 Read1 cycles and 15 Index1 cycles with the kit's custom primers. The pooled library was loaded at 1.0 pM, and around 18% PhiX control was spiked in. The study's own analysis went as follows. Vendor-processed data were analyzed in R, and a clonotype was defined as all T cells sharing the same CDR3 nucleotide sequence. In the clone abundance analyses, frequencies in each sample were normalized to that sample's 10,000 most abundant clones. Public T cell clones, which averaged fewer than five per sample, were removed prior to analysis. A difference in abundance of at least 32-fold between compartments was used to define tumor-enriched and baseline blood-enriched clonotypes. A beta-binomial differential abundance model was used to identify clonotypes that expanded or contracted between blood time points. Similarity between tumor and blood repertoires was quantified using the Baroni-Urbani and Buser coefficient, and groups were compared with two-tailed Wilcoxon tests in R. Held by TCRdb, this immuneACCESS table contains in-frame sequences only and omits some clones. Under half of the omission traces to an unresolved V gene where checked; the cause of the rest is unknown. V and J calls and clone size follow that table, whereas D and trimming were derived from the DNA. Counted in this sample were around 140,000 clones; less than 85% of them appeared once. The ten most abundant clones make up less than 25% of the sample.

This TCR was sampled from a woman between 50 and 59 years old with renal cell carcinoma. Sequenced here: blood, sampled from a patient whose treatment included radiotherapy and nephrectomy.

The nucleotides are TGTGCCAGCAGTGATGTGCGGACAGGGGGGACAGATACGCAGTATTTT. Translated, this gives CASSDVRTGGTDTQYF. Recombination joined TRBV2 with TRBJ2-3, with 10 junctional bases fitting TRBD1. The V end gives up 3 bases and the J end 3 bases, leaving 6 bases in the junction not matched to a gene. CDR1 and CDR2, looked up from the germline V gene, are SNHLY and FYNNEI. The cysteine opens and the phenylalanine closes a CDR3 of 16 amino acids. Solely the CDR3 DNA is kept, with 48 bases framed from the first base. When the CDR3 is completed using the reference TRBV2 and TRBJ2-3 genes on either side, the full variable domain is EPEVTQTPSHQVTQMGQEVILRCVPISNHLYFYWYRQILGQKVEFLVSFYNNEISEKSEIFDDQFSVERPDGSNFTLKIRSTKLEDSAMYFCASSDVRTGGTDTQYFGPGTRLTVL.